The 22 T cell receptor beta chains presented below share a single source sample, sequenced in a study of beta chain features in type 1 diabetes. Isolated RNA was reverse transcribed in full, so expressed TCRB transcripts were sequenced. Data came from immunoSEQ multiplex PCR; TCRdb stores just in-frame clones and leaves some out. The sample contains some 220,000 clones, 11% of which appear only once. The sequenced material came from central memory CD4+ T cells from blood. Source of these receptors: a young man in good health.

This clone was seen more than once but under ten times. The chain recombines TRBV10-3 with TRBJ2-3, with a weak D call TRBD1 (5 bases). The CDR3 extends over 13 amino acids. CDR1 is ENHRY, CDR2 SYGVKD, per germline. The germline V and J ends were trimmed by 4 bases and 5 bases, with 10 bases remaining between them. The CDR3 sequence: CAISGYQGDTQYF. CDR3 in DNA: TGTGCCATCAGTGGGTATCAGGGAGATACGCAGTATTTT.

This clone occurred a few times. The chain links TRBV19 to TRBJ1-1; perhaps TRBD1 as D (5 bases). This CDR3 has 15 residues. From germline, CDR1 is LNHDA and CDR2 SQIVND (reference sequence). Trimming left V 5 bases short and J 5 bases short, with 18 bases between. DNA of the CDR3: TGTGCCAGTAGTGCCGGCCCCGGAAGGGGTACTGAAGCTTTCTTT. Amino acids: CASSAGPGRGTEAFF.

The rearrangement uses TRBV7-2 and TRBJ1-6; D may be TRBD1 (5 bases). The V and J ends lost 5 bases and 7 bases respectively, with 12 bases between them. CDR1 and CDR2 (germline): SGHTA, FQGNSA. This CDR3 has 14 amino acids. The chain's CDR3 is CASSPGTPNSPLHF. The CDR3 DNA sequence: TGTGCCAGCAGCCCAGGGACGCCGAATTCACCCCTCCACTTT.

The chain joins TRBV5-1 to TRBJ2-2; TRBD2 agrees at 7 bases. V shed 0 bases, J shed 7 bases, and the junction held 6 bases outside the gene matches. Germline-derived CDR1 and CDR2 are SGHRS and YFSETQ. The CDR3 runs 15 residues. The CDR3 DNA sequence: TGCGCCAGCAGCTTGGAGGCGGGAGCCATCGGGGAGCTGTTTTTT. Translation: CASSLEAGAIGELFF. Drawing the rest from reference TRBV5-1 and TRBJ2-2, the complete variable domain is KAGVTQTPRYLIKTRGQQVTLSCSPISGHRSVSWYQQTPGQGLQFLFEYFSETQRNKGNFPGRFSGRQFSNSRSEMNVSTLELGDSALYLCASSLEAGAIGELFFGEGSRLTVL.

The CDR3 nucleotides are TGTGCCAGCAGTTTAAGAGGGCAAGGGCAGCATTTT. Translation: CASSLRGQGQHF. The gene calls are TRBV28 and TRBJ1-5; no reliable D call. Germline lookup yields CDR1 MDHEN and CDR2 SYDVKM. Trimming removed 2 bases at V and 13 bases at J, with 12 bases between. The CDR3 length is 12 residues.

The V and J genes are TRBV19 and TRBJ2-2; D gene uncertain. V was clipped by 4 bases and J by 6 bases, with 12 bases between them. Germline CDR1 LNHDA, CDR2 SQIVND (reference sequence). There are 14 residues in the CDR3. The CDR3 loop is CASSTQSKAGELFF. The CDR3 DNA sequence: TGTGCCAGTAGTACGCAGTCTAAGGCCGGGGAGCTGTTTTTT.

This clone was observed many times. The chain uses TRBV7-6 and TRBJ2-5; D may be TRBD2 (6 bases). Germline CDR1 SGHVS, CDR2 FNYEAQ. Trimming left V 7 bases short and J 9 bases short, with 21 bases between. The length of the CDR3 is 14 residues. Here the CDR3 reads CASTPGTGRKAQYF. Written as DNA, the CDR3 is TGTGCCAGCACCCCGGGGACTGGGCGCAAGGCCCAGTACTTC.

The J gene is TRBJ1-2, the V gene TRBV30; tentatively, D is TRBD1 (6 bases). Germline CDR1 reads GTSNPN; CDR2 reads SVGIG (reference sequence). Trimming took 0 bases from V and 8 from J, leaving 10 bases between them. This CDR3 is 12 amino acids long. The CDR3 sequence: CAWSVGGRGYTF. The CDR3 DNA is TGTGCCTGGAGTGTGGGGGGCCGAGGCTACACCTTC.

This clone was observed a handful of times. The chain is built from TRBV5-1 and TRBJ2-1; 10 bases line up with TRBD2. CDR3 length: 18 amino acids. From germline, CDR1 is SGHRS and CDR2 YFSETQ. After removal of 1 base from V and 5 bases from J, the junction contained 12 bases not matched to a gene. Written as DNA, the CDR3 is TGCGCCAGCAGCTTGATGTGGGGAATAGCGGGAGGTGACAATGAGCAGTTCTTC. Its protein is CASSLMWGIAGGDNEQFF.

This clone was counted at least ten times. This chain uses TRBV11-1 with TRBJ2-1, with D possibly called TRBD1 or TRBD2 (5 bases each). CDR1 and CDR2 (germline): SGHAT, FQDESV (reference sequence). The CDR3 length is 15 residues. V was shortened by 5 bases and J by 7 bases, with 18 bases between the two germline ends. The CDR3 loop is CASSHRDPGLNEQFF. The CDR3 DNA reads as TGTGCCAGCAGCCACCGGGACCCCGGGTTGAATGAGCAGTTCTTC.

With respect to this clone: A read error likely explains this, since a far larger clone differs by one base. The CDR3 DNA follows: TGTGCCAGCAGAGTCAGGGGCCGAGGCTACACCTTC. Its translation is CASRVRGRGYTF. The chain employs TRBV2 and TRBJ1-2; tentative D call: TRBD1 (6 bases). CDR3 length: 12 amino acids. The V gene lost 6 bases and the J gene lost 8 bases, with 13 bases spanning the gap. Germline CDR1 SNHLY, CDR2 FYNNEI.

A note on this clone: This may stem from a read error, because a much larger clone lies one nucleotide away. This sample also contains other DNA sequences that code for the same CDR3. The chain carries TRBV28 and TRBJ1-2; D gene uncertain. The germline V gene has CDR1 MDHEN and CDR2 SYDVKM. The CDR3 has 15 residues. The CDR3 sequence: CASRMRRAYNYGYTF. Here the CDR3 DNA reads TGTGCCAGCAGGATGCGGAGGGCCTATAACTACGGCTACACCTTC.

This clone was picked up a small number of times. The chain links TRBV28 to TRBJ2-1; perhaps TRBD2 as D (5 bases). CDR1 is MDHEN and CDR2 is SYDVKM in the germline V gene. CDR3 length: 17 residues. With 3 bases removed from V and 0 bases from J, the gap between germline ends came to 15 bases. CDR3 in amino acids: CASSFLRLGSSYNEQFF. DNA of the CDR3: TGTGCCAGCAGTTTCCTACGTCTAGGGAGCTCCTACAATGAGCAGTTCTTC.

This clone came up many times. Distinct nucleotide sequences in the sample also encode this CDR3. V usage is TRBV7-9 and J usage is TRBJ2-1, with D perhaps matching TRBD2 (6 bases). The CDR3 totals 16 residues. V lost 2 bases, J lost 0 bases, and 11 bases lay in between. The germline gives CDR1 SEHNR, CDR2 FQNEAQ (reference sequence). CDR3 in DNA: TGTGCCAGCAGCTTAAGTCTAGCGAGCTCCTACAATGAGCAGTTCTTC. Its translation: CASSLSLASSYNEQFF.

This clone was observed at least ten times. Within the sample, other DNA sequences also encode this same CDR3. The gene calls are TRBV30 and TRBJ2-2; tentative D call: TRBD2 (5 bases). This CDR3 is built from 14 residues. Germline CDR1 GTSNPN, CDR2 SVGIG (reference sequence). Trimming removed 2 bases from V and 4 bases from J, with 11 bases in between. The CDR3 sequence is CAWSRLAITGELFF. The CDR3 nucleotides are TGTGCCTGGAGTCGGCTAGCAATCACCGGGGAGCTGTTTTTT.

A few counts support this clone. The J gene is TRBJ2-7, the V gene TRBV5-6; no definite D call. Germline V gene sequence: CDR1 SGHDT, CDR2 YYEEEE. This CDR3 spans 15 amino acids. The V end lost 0 bases, the J end lost 2 bases, and 12 bases lay between the germline ends. In DNA, the CDR3 is TGTGCCAGCAGCTTGGTTTGGCAGCGAGCCTACGAGCAGTACTTC. Amino acid sequence: CASSLVWQRAYEQYF.

The J gene is TRBJ2-4, the V gene TRBV11-3; tentatively, D is TRBD2 (5 bases). This CDR3 has 14 residues. CDR1 is SGHNT and CDR2 is YENEEA in the germline V gene. V shed 2 bases and J shed 5 bases, with 10 bases lying between them. CDR3: CASSLSGTQNIQYF. The CDR3 DNA follows: TGTGCCAGCAGCTTAAGCGGAACGCAAAACATTCAGTACTTC.

A few counts support this clone. The V call is TRBV28, the J call TRBJ2-1; D unclear. Trimming stripped 2 bases from V and 2 bases from J, with 10 bases between. The CDR3 covers 15 residues. Germline lookup yields CDR1 MDHEN and CDR2 SYDVKM. CDR3 in DNA: TGTGCCAGCAGTTTACAGGCCTTCACCTACAATGAGCAGTTCTTC. As protein: CASSLQAFTYNEQFF. Full variable domain (remainder filled in from reference TRBV28 and TRBJ2-1): DVKVTQSSRYLVKRTGEKVFLECVQDMDHENMFWYRQDPGLGLRLIYFSYDVKMKEKGDIPEGYSVSREKKERFSLILESASTNQTSMYLCASSLQAFTYNEQFFGPGTRLTVL.

This clone has more than one count but fewer than ten. This chain links TRBV25-1 with TRBJ2-5; 16 nucleotides line up with TRBD2. The trim removed 7 bases at V and 0 bases at J, leaving 8 bases unmatched. The CDR3 length is 18 residues. Germline V lookup: CDR1 MGHDK, CDR2 SYGVNS. CDR3 in amino acids: CASTSGTSGRVYQETQYF. The CDR3 bases are TGTGCCAGCACCTCTGGGACTAGCGGGAGGGTGTACCAAGAGACCCAGTACTTC. The variable domain in full, completed from reference TRBV25-1 and TRBJ2-5, reads EADIYQTPRYLVIGTGKKITLECSQTMGHDKMYWYQQDPGMELHLIHYSYGVNSTEKGDLSSESTVSRIRTEHFPLTLESARPSHTSQYLCASTSGTSGRVYQETQYFGPGTRLLVL.

This clone was counted only a few times. The rearrangement links TRBV2 to TRBJ1-5, with D possibly matching TRBD1 (6 bases). Looked up from germline, CDR1 is SNHLY and CDR2 is FYNNEI. V shed 8 bases and J shed 5 bases, with 13 bases lying between them. This CDR3 is built from 13 residues. CDR3 DNA: TGTGCCAGCGCCGGACAGCTGGATCAGCCCCAGCATTTT. It is translated as CASAGQLDQPQHF.

The gene calls are TRBV15 and TRBJ1-5; D unresolved. Trimming cost V 0 bases and J 1 base, with 13 bases left between them. CDR1 and CDR2 (germline): LNHNV, YYDKDF (reference sequence). The CDR3 extends over 17 amino acids. For the CDR3, the DNA is TGTGCCACCAGCAGAGATTTTGGAGGCGGGAGCAATCAGCCCCAGCATTTT. Protein product: CATSRDFGGGSNQPQHF.

The rearrangement uses TRBV5-4 and TRBJ2-3, with D maybe TRBD2 (7 bases). Germline CDR1 SGHNT, CDR2 YYREEE (reference sequence). Trimming removed 7 bases at V and 4 bases at J, with 19 bases between. The CDR3 contains 15 residues. The chain's CDR3 is CASWPGAGRADTQYF. The CDR3 nucleotides are TGTGCCAGCTGGCCAGGGGCAGGGAGGGCAGATACGCAGTATTTT.